These 2 T cell receptor beta chains were all obtained from the same sample, sequenced in a study of OX40 agonist ivuxolimab in advanced cancers. Here immunoSEQ multiplex PCR was the method, and the copy in TCRdb shows in-frame clones only, minus some. The table lists 60,000 to 75,000 clones, 86% of them singletons, with almost 4% in the top ten. The material sequenced was CD4+ or CD8+ T cells sorted from blood, taken in a trial of the OX40 agonist ivuxolimab. The origin of the receptors is an adult with an advanced solid tumor such as melanoma, head and neck, liver or kidney cancer.

The chain is built from TRBV9 and TRBJ2-3; D may be TRBD1 (6 bases). This CDR3 spans 13 amino acids. Trimming left V 7 bases short and J 1 base short, with 10 bases between. Germline-derived CDR1 and CDR2 are SGDLS and YYNGEE. CDR3 in amino acids: CASGSGGTDTQYF. CDR3 bases: TGTGCCAGCGGCTCAGGGGGCACAGATACGCAGTATTTT.

The rearrangement joins TRBV11-3 to TRBJ2-6; D uncertain. V gave up 5 bases and J gave up 0 bases, with 5 bases separating them. This CDR3 spans 14 amino acids. The V gene's germline CDR1 is SGHNT and CDR2 YENEEA. CDR3 residues: CASSPISGANVLTF. The CDR3 DNA is TGTGCCAGCAGCCCTATCTCTGGGGCCAACGTCCTGACTTTC.